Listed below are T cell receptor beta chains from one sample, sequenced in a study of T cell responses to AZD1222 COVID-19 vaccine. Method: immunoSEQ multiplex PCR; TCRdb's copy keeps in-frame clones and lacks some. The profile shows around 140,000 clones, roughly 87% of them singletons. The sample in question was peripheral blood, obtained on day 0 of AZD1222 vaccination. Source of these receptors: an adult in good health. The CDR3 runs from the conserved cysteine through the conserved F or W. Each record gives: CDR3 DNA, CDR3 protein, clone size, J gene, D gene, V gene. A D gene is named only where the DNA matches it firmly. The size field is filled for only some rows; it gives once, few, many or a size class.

CDR3nt: TGTGCCAGCAGCCAAGATTGGAGGACAGTAGACTACGAGCAGTACTTC; CDR3aa: CASSQDWRTVDYEQYF; abundance: -; j_gene: TRBJ2-7; d_gene: -; v_gene: TRBV14
CDR3nt: TGTGCCAGCAGCTTCATCGGCTCAACGAACATGAAACTGTTTTTT; CDR3aa: CASSFIGSTNMKLFF; abundance: -; j_gene: TRBJ1-4; d_gene: -; v_gene: TRBV5-8
CDR3nt: TGTGCCAGCACTTATAACGGGCAGCCCAATCAGCCCCAGCATTTT; CDR3aa: CASTYNGQPNQPQHF; abundance: -; j_gene: TRBJ1-5; d_gene: -; v_gene: TRBV28
CDR3nt: TGTGCCAGCAGCATAACAGGGGGCATGGGCGGCTACACCTTC; CDR3aa: CASSITGGMGGYTF; abundance: -; j_gene: TRBJ1-2; d_gene: TRBD1; v_gene: TRBV2
CDR3nt: TGTGCCAGCAGCTTAGTGCCACTAGCGGGAGTTGAGCAGTTCTTC; CDR3aa: CASSLVPLAGVEQFF; abundance: -; j_gene: TRBJ2-1; d_gene: TRBD2; v_gene: TRBV7-2
CDR3nt: TGTGCCAGCAGTACAGGAATCAACACTGAAGCTTTCTTT; CDR3aa: CASSTGINTEAFF; abundance: -; j_gene: TRBJ1-1; d_gene: -; v_gene: TRBV7-3
CDR3nt: TGTGCCAGCAGCTCAGGACAGGGTAGGGACTATGGCTACACCTTC; CDR3aa: CASSSGQGRDYGYTF; abundance: -; j_gene: TRBJ1-2; d_gene: TRBD1; v_gene: TRBV7-2
CDR3nt: TGTGCCAGCAGCCCCAGGGGACACACTGAAGCTTTCTTT; CDR3aa: CASSPRGHTEAFF; abundance: -; j_gene: TRBJ1-1; d_gene: -; v_gene: TRBV14
CDR3nt: TGCGCCAGCACTCAAGGGGGGTACACTGAAGCTTTCTTT; CDR3aa: CASTQGGYTEAFF; abundance: -; j_gene: TRBJ1-1; d_gene: -; v_gene: TRBV5-1
CDR3nt: TGTGCCAGTAGTATAGGTCCAGGGGACAATCAGCCCCAGCATTTT; CDR3aa: CASSIGPGDNQPQHF; abundance: -; j_gene: TRBJ1-5; d_gene: -; v_gene: TRBV19
CDR3nt: TGTGCCAGCAGTCCGACGGTGAACACTGAAGCTTTCTTT; CDR3aa: CASSPTVNTEAFF; abundance: -; j_gene: TRBJ1-1; d_gene: -; v_gene: TRBV28
CDR3nt: TGTGCCAGCAGCTTAGCTAGCAGCACAGATACGCAGTATTTT; CDR3aa: CASSLASSTDTQYF; abundance: -; j_gene: TRBJ2-3; d_gene: -; v_gene: TRBV7-9
CDR3nt: TGCGCCAGCAGCGAAAGCGGACGGAGCGACTTCGATTCACCCCTCCACTTT; CDR3aa: CASSESGRSDFDSPLHF; abundance: -; j_gene: TRBJ1-6; d_gene: -; v_gene: TRBV4-3
CDR3nt: TGTGCCACCAGCAGAGGTCGGGACAGGGGGCGGGAGAACACTGAAGCTTTCTTT; CDR3aa: CATSRGRDRGRENTEAFF; abundance: -; j_gene: TRBJ1-1; d_gene: TRBD1; v_gene: TRBV15
CDR3nt: TGTGCCAGCAGTTCCAAGCGGGGGGGAAGCAATCAGCCCCAGCATTTT; CDR3aa: CASSSKRGGSNQPQHF; abundance: -; j_gene: TRBJ1-5; d_gene: -; v_gene: TRBV6-5
CDR3nt: TGTGCCAGCAGCCAAGAAGGGACAGACACCGGGGAGCTGTTTTTT; CDR3aa: CASSQEGTDTGELFF; abundance: -; j_gene: TRBJ2-2; d_gene: TRBD1; v_gene: TRBV14
CDR3nt: TGTGCCAGCAGTCTCCGGGTTTTCCCCGGCTACACCTTC; CDR3aa: CASSLRVFPGYTF; abundance: -; j_gene: TRBJ1-2; d_gene: -; v_gene: TRBV5-4
CDR3nt: TGTGCCAGCAGCCCGGCTAGCGGCCAATACAATGAGCAGTTCTTC; CDR3aa: CASSPASGQYNEQFF; abundance: -; j_gene: TRBJ2-1; d_gene: TRBD2; v_gene: TRBV7-8
CDR3nt: TGTGCCAGCAGTTACCCGAGGGAGTTTGGCTACACCTTC; CDR3aa: CASSYPREFGYTF; abundance: -; j_gene: TRBJ1-2; d_gene: -; v_gene: TRBV6-5
CDR3nt: TGTGCCAGCAGCCAAAAGGCGCAGGGGTCCCCTGAGAACACTGAAGCTTTCTTT; CDR3aa: CASSQKAQGSPENTEAFF; abundance: -; j_gene: TRBJ1-1; d_gene: -; v_gene: TRBV7-3
CDR3nt: TGTGCCAGCAGCTTACAGGGTCGCAGTCCGGCTTTCTTT; CDR3aa: CASSLQGRSPAFF; abundance: few; j_gene: TRBJ1-1; d_gene: -; v_gene: TRBV7-9
CDR3nt: TGTGCCAGCAGTAGCGGGCCTACTAACGAGCAGTACTTC; CDR3aa: CASSSGPTNEQYF; abundance: -; j_gene: TRBJ2-7; d_gene: -; v_gene: TRBV2
CDR3nt: TGTGCCAGCAGCTTGGGGGGCCAGGGGGAGACCCAGTACTTC; CDR3aa: CASSLGGQGETQYF; abundance: -; j_gene: TRBJ2-5; d_gene: -; v_gene: TRBV5-5
CDR3nt: TGTGCCAGCAGCCCTACAGGGGCGGGGGATCAGCCCCAGCATTTT; CDR3aa: CASSPTGAGDQPQHF; abundance: medium-sized; j_gene: TRBJ1-5; d_gene: TRBD1; v_gene: TRBV7-9
CDR3nt: TGTGCCAGCAGCTTCGGGGTCAGCTCCTACAATGAGCAGTTCTTC; CDR3aa: CASSFGVSSYNEQFF; abundance: -; j_gene: TRBJ2-1; d_gene: -; v_gene: TRBV5-8
CDR3nt: TGTGCCAGCAGCGCCGGGACCTCGGACTACGAGCAGTACTTC; CDR3aa: CASSAGTSDYEQYF; abundance: -; j_gene: TRBJ2-7; d_gene: -; v_gene: TRBV9
CDR3nt: TGCGCCAGCAGCCGGGTCGGGAGGAACACCGGGGAGCTGTTTTTT; CDR3aa: CASSRVGRNTGELFF; abundance: once; j_gene: TRBJ2-2; d_gene: -; v_gene: TRBV5-1
CDR3nt: TGTGCCAGCAGTTTAACCTGGGACAAATCGAACACTGAAGCTTTCTTT; CDR3aa: CASSLTWDKSNTEAFF; abundance: -; j_gene: TRBJ1-1; d_gene: -; v_gene: TRBV27
CDR3nt: TGTGCCAGTCCTTTGGGGGACCAGAACACCGGGGAGCTGTTTTTT; CDR3aa: CASPLGDQNTGELFF; abundance: -; j_gene: TRBJ2-2; d_gene: -; v_gene: TRBV28
CDR3nt: TGTGCCAGCCGAGGGGGGGCCAATCAGCCCCAGCATTTT; CDR3aa: CASRGGANQPQHF; abundance: -; j_gene: TRBJ1-5; d_gene: -; v_gene: TRBV3-1/TRBV3-2
CDR3nt: TGTGCCAGCAGCCTCCGTTTGGCGGGAGGGGTTTTCACAGATACGCAGTATTTT; CDR3aa: CASSLRLAGGVFTDTQYF; abundance: -; j_gene: TRBJ2-3; d_gene: TRBD2; v_gene: TRBV7-8